These 30 T cell receptor beta chains originate from one sample sequenced in a study of radiation and T cells in renal cell carcinoma. TCRdb's copy holds only in-frame clones and misses some; the assay was immunoSEQ multiplex PCR. The sample includes around 74,000 clones, around four fifths of them seen just once. Specified time point: blood 4 weeks post-SBRT, at nephrectomy. Regarding treatment: 15 Gy SBRT to primary tumor, nephrectomy 4 weeks later. Sequencing used blood, obtained from a patient whose treatment included radiotherapy and nephrectomy. These receptor sequences come from a woman aged 60 to 75 with renal cell carcinoma.

The CDR3 here is CASSLAGGNTIYF. CDR3 bases: TGTGCCAGCAGCTTAGCAGGGGGAAACACCATATATTTT. The gene calls are TRBV13 and TRBJ1-3, with D tentatively TRBD1 (5 bases). Trimming took 1 base from V and 4 from J, leaving 5 bases between them. Germline lookup yields CDR1 PRHDT and CDR2 FYEKMQ (reference sequence). This CDR3 contains 13 residues.

The V call is TRBV2, the J call TRBJ1-5; 8 positions match TRBD1. V lost 6 bases to trimming and J lost 4 bases; unmatched junction nucleotides: 8. Germline CDR1 SNHLY, CDR2 FYNNEI. The CDR3 loop spans 15 amino acids. Here the CDR3 reads CASSATGAVNQPQHF. CDR3 coding DNA: TGTGCCAGCAGCGCGACAGGGGCGGTAAATCAGCCCCAGCATTTT.

The chain uses TRBV6-1 and TRBJ1-4; unclear D gene. This CDR3 contains 14 residues. V lost 6 bases and J lost 7, with 15 bases in between. Looked up from germline, CDR1 is MNHNS and CDR2 is SASEGT. CDR3 loop: CASSAQGSGEKLFF. The CDR3 bases are TGTGCCAGCAGCGCACAAGGTTCAGGTGAAAAACTGTTTTTT.

The chain is built from TRBV28 and TRBJ1-2; TRBD1 matches 8 bases. There are 15 residues in the CDR3. The germline gives CDR1 MDHEN, CDR2 SYDVKM. V trimming: 2 bases; J trimming: 6 bases; junction bases outside the gene matches: 8. CDR3 nucleotide sequence: TGTGCCAGCAGTTTAGAGAGGACAGGGCTACATGGCTACACCTTC. The encoded protein is CASSLERTGLHGYTF.

The V and J genes are TRBV7-9 and TRBJ2-5, with 14 bases matching TRBD2. This CDR3 comprises 17 residues. The ends lost 2 bases at V and 7 bases at J; junction bases unmatched: 9. Per the germline V gene, CDR1 is SEHNR and CDR2 is FQNEAQ (reference sequence). CDR3 DNA sequence: TGTGCCAGCAGCTTAAGGACTAGCGGGGGGCCGCCCTGGACCCAGTACTTC. This encodes CASSLRTSGGPPWTQYF.

The J gene is TRBJ1-4, the V gene TRBV28; unclear D gene. The V end was cut by 4 bases, the J end by 7 bases, with 10 bases between. This CDR3 contains 13 residues. Germline lookup yields CDR1 MDHEN and CDR2 SYDVKM. The CDR3 DNA is TGTGCCAGCAGTTCAAGAATGAGTGAAAAACTGTTTTTT. Its translation is CASSSRMSEKLFF.

This rearrangement joins TRBV10-3 to TRBJ1-1; the D gene is possibly TRBD1 (5 bases). The CDR3 loop spans 13 amino acids. Per germline, CDR1 ENHRY and CDR2 SYGVKD. V was shortened by 10 bases and J by 1 base, with 13 bases between the two germline ends. CDR3 coding DNA: TGTGCCACCTCGGGACTTCCGAACACTGAAGCTTTCTTT. Amino acid sequence: CATSGLPNTEAFF.

The CDR3 region is CASAFMGGAYEQYF. CDR3 bases: TGTGCCAGTGCCTTTATGGGGGGGGCCTACGAGCAGTACTTC. The chain has TRBV19 and TRBJ2-7; 7 bases are a match to TRBD2. The CDR3 is 14 residues long. With 8 bases clipped from V and 2 bases from J, the junction kept 9 bases outside the gene matches. From germline, CDR1 is LNHDA and CDR2 SQIVND (reference sequence). Complete variable domain (other parts from reference TRBV19 and TRBJ2-7): DGGITQSPKYLFRKEGQNVTLSCEQNLNHDAMYWYRQDPGQGLRLIYYSQIVNDFQKGDIAEGYSVSREKKESFPLTVTSAQKNPTAFYLCASAFMGGAYEQYFGPGTRLTVT.

This clone was seen a few times. The chain carries TRBV7-9 and TRBJ2-7; D may be TRBD2 (5 bases). The V and J ends lost 5 bases and 3 bases respectively, with 20 bases between them. From germline, CDR1 is SEHNR and CDR2 FQNEAQ (reference sequence). The CDR3 is 16 residues long. The DNA of the CDR3 is TGTGCCAGCAGCCCAGAAACGGGGTTTGAGAGCTACGAGCAGTACTTC. Its protein is CASSPETGFESYEQYF.

This clone was seen once. The chain uses TRBV5-4 and TRBJ2-3; 8 bases map to TRBD1. The CDR3 length is 13 residues. The junction had 1 base not matched to a gene; V was cut back by 4 bases and J by 3 bases. In germline, CDR1 is SGHNT, CDR2 YYREEE (reference sequence). The CDR3: CASSGTGTDTQYF. CDR3 coding DNA: TGTGCCAGCAGCGGGACAGGAACAGATACGCAGTATTTT.

V usage is TRBV19 and J usage is TRBJ1-5; 8 bases align to TRBD1. The CDR3 consists of 15 residues. The germline CDR1 and CDR2 sequences are LNHDA and SQIVND (reference sequence). Germline trimming cut 4 bases from V and 6 bases from J; bases unmatched to any gene: 8. DNA of the CDR3: TGTGCCAGTAGTAGACAGGGGAGTGACGGTCAGCCCCAGCATTTT. Its translation: CASSRQGSDGQPQHF.

The V gene is TRBV11-2, the J gene TRBJ1-4; 9 bases match TRBD1. The length of the CDR3 is 16 residues. The V gene's germline CDR1 is SGHAT and CDR2 FQNNGV. J lost 4 bases, V lost 4 bases, and 7 bases had no gene match. The CDR3 here is CASSSPSDRGNEKLFF. DNA of the CDR3: TGTGCCAGCAGCTCCCCCTCGGACAGGGGTAATGAAAAACTGTTTTTT.

The J gene is TRBJ2-6, the V gene TRBV2; the D gene is possibly TRBD2 (6 bases). CDR3 length: 16 amino acids. CDR1 and CDR2 from the germline V gene are SNHLY and FYNNEI. V lost 3 bases and J lost 2, with 11 bases in between. CDR3 sequence: CASSEWGDPGANVLTF. The CDR3 nucleotides read TGTGCCAGCAGTGAGTGGGGGGACCCTGGGGCCAACGTCCTGACTTTC.

The chain is built from TRBV10-1 and TRBJ1-6, with 7 nucleotides matching TRBD1. Looked up from germline, CDR1 is WNHNN and CDR2 is SYGVQD (reference sequence). The CDR3 is 14 amino acids. The V gene end was trimmed by 10 bases and the J gene end by 5 bases; junction bases not matched to a gene: 8. CDR3 protein: CANSGDSNNSPLHF. The DNA for the CDR3 is TGCGCCAACTCAGGGGACAGTAATAATTCACCCCTCCACTTT.

This chain uses TRBV19 with TRBJ1-6, with 7 bases fitting TRBD1. Germline loops: CDR1 LNHDA, CDR2 SQIVND (reference sequence). Unmatched junction bases numbered 9, after V lost 6 bases and J lost 7 bases. The CDR3 sequence is 15 residues long. The CDR3 here is CASSAAGTANSPLHF. The DNA for the CDR3 is TGTGCCAGTAGCGCCGCCGGGACAGCAAATTCACCCCTCCACTTT.

V is TRBV27 and J is TRBJ2-1; D ambiguous. V dropped 3 bases and J dropped 11 bases, with 14 bases sitting between them. CDR3 length equals 13 residues. Germline V gene lookup returns CDR1 MNHEY and CDR2 SMNVEV (reference sequence). The chain's CDR3 is CASSFSSPMKQFF. The CDR3 DNA sequence: TGTGCCAGCAGTTTTTCCAGCCCAATGAAGCAGTTCTTC.

This rearrangement joins TRBV6-5 to TRBJ1-1; the D is unclear. The CDR3 has 13 residues. Trimming pared 6 bases from V and 4 bases from J, leaving 12 bases between. Germline V gene lookup returns CDR1 MNHEY and CDR2 SVGAGI. The CDR3 loop is CASSPSGRTEAFF. In DNA, the CDR3 is TGTGCCAGCAGCCCTAGTGGGCGCACTGAAGCTTTCTTT.

The J gene is TRBJ2-5, the V gene TRBV6-1, with a weak D call TRBD2 (5 bases). CDR3 length equals 14 residues. Trimming cost V 1 base and J 4 bases, with 10 bases left between them. Germline CDR1 and CDR2: MNHNS and SASEGT. CDR3 amino acids: CASSEVVGGETQYF. The DNA of the CDR3 is TGTGCCAGCAGTGAAGTGGTAGGAGGAGAGACCCAGTACTTC.

The J gene is TRBJ2-7, the V gene TRBV7-3, with D perhaps TRBD1 (5 bases). The germline V gene has CDR1 SGHTA and CDR2 FQGTGA. The length of the CDR3 is 15 residues. The ends were cut back, 5 bases at V and 4 bases at J, with 18 bases in the middle. In DNA form, the CDR3 reads TGTGCCAGCAGCCTTATAGGGGCAGGCCCTTACGAGCAGTACTTC. It codes for CASSLIGAGPYEQYF.

In this sample, this clone turned up once. The chain recombines TRBV6-5 with TRBJ2-7; TRBD1 matches 8 bases. The junction had 9 bases not matched to a gene; V was cut back by 9 bases and J by 5 bases. Germline values: CDR1 MNHEY, CDR2 SVGAGI. This CDR3 comprises 13 residues. This CDR3 is CASVFGQGNEQYF. Here the CDR3 DNA reads TGTGCCAGTGTCTTTGGACAGGGCAACGAGCAGTACTTC.

As regards this clone: At one end, the junction sequence differs from germline, possibly due to a read error. The sample carries other DNA sequences with the same CDR3. This chain joins TRBV29-1 and TRBJ2-7; D not certain. The length of the CDR3 is 13 residues. CDR1 is SQVTM, CDR2 ANQGSEA, per germline. DNA of the CDR3: TGCAGCGTTCGGGTGGGCAGCTCCTACGAGCAGTACTTT. Translation gives CSVRVGSSYEQYF.

This clone has only a few counts. This sequence joins TRBV6-6 and TRBJ1-5; possible D gene TRBD1, 6 bases. V shed 7 bases and J shed 0 bases, with 13 bases lying between them. The CDR3 runs to 15 residues. Germline-derived CDR1 and CDR2 are MNHNY and SVGAGI (reference sequence). The DNA for the CDR3 is TGTGCCAGCACACCCCGGGGGCATAGCAATCAGCCCCAGCATTTT. It translates to CASTPRGHSNQPQHF.

This clone was counted between two and nine times. The chain recombines TRBV13 with TRBJ2-7, with 7 positions matching TRBD1. Germline-derived CDR1 and CDR2 are PRHDT and FYEKMQ (reference sequence). V was clipped by 1 base and J by 0 bases; unmatched bases: 6. There are 16 residues in the CDR3. In DNA form, the CDR3 reads TGTGCCAGCAGCTTAGTTGACAGGGTAGGCTCCTACGAGCAGTACTTC. Amino acids: CASSLVDRVGSYEQYF.

This chain joins TRBV9 and TRBJ1-6; unclear D gene. Germline assignment: CDR1 SGDLS and CDR2 YYNGEE. V lost 1 base and J lost 9, with 11 bases in between. There are 14 residues in the CDR3. This CDR3 is CASSVREAASPLHF. The DNA for the CDR3 is TGTGCCAGCAGCGTAAGGGAGGCGGCTTCACCCCTCCACTTT.

The genes are TRBV6-1 and TRBJ2-6; 8 nucleotides agree with TRBD1. The CDR3 loop spans 17 amino acids. After removal of 4 bases from V and 0 bases from J, the junction contained 5 bases not matched to a gene. CDR1 is MNHNS and CDR2 is SASEGT in the germline V gene. This chain's CDR3 is CASSGRDRTSGANVLTF. The CDR3 DNA sequence: TGTGCCAGCAGTGGCCGGGACAGGACCTCTGGGGCCAACGTCCTGACTTTC.

This clone was seen a few times. This sequence joins TRBV6-1 and TRBJ1-6, with TRBD1 matching 7 bases. Losses at the gene ends were 8 bases for V and 6 bases for J; bases not matched to a gene: 7. The CDR3 contains 14 residues. Germline V gives CDR1 MNHNS, CDR2 SASEGT. CDR3 bases: TGTGCCAGCGAGGGGGCAGTCTTTAATTCACCCCTCCACTTT. It yields the protein CASEGAVFNSPLHF.

This chain's CDR3 is CASSPQAGEKLFF. The CDR3 DNA reads as TGTGCCAGCAGCCCTCAAGCAGGGGAAAAACTGTTTTTT. This chain connects TRBV14 to TRBJ1-4; D is perhaps TRBD1 (5 bases). CDR1 is SGHDN and CDR2 is FVKESK in the germline V gene. This CDR3 is 13 amino acids long. The V and J ends lost 4 bases and 8 bases respectively, with 11 bases between them.

The chain combines TRBV21-1 with TRBJ1-2. TRBV21-1 is a pseudogene. The CDR3 extends over 15 amino acids. This CDR3 reads CASSKEGGYTYGYTF. The CDR3 nucleotides read TGTGCCAGCAGCAAAGAGGGGGGTTATACCTATGGCTACACCTTC.

The genes are TRBV5-8 and TRBJ2-1; D perhaps matches TRBD1 (5 bases). Germline V gene sequence: CDR1 SGHTS, CDR2 YDEGEE. The CDR3 is 12 amino acids. V lost 4 bases, J lost 10 bases, and 12 bases lay in between. The CDR3 DNA is TGTGCCAGCAGCGGCTCAGGGTTGGAGCAGTTCTTC. It is translated as CASSGSGLEQFF.

The chain is built from TRBV19 and TRBJ2-3, with D perhaps being TRBD1 or TRBD2 (5 bases each). This CDR3 contains 15 residues. Trimming left V 5 bases short and J 0 bases short, with 12 bases between. Germline lookup yields CDR1 LNHDA and CDR2 SQIVND (reference sequence). CDR3 loop: CASSRGDVSTDTQYF. The DNA for the CDR3 is TGTGCCAGTAGTCGAGGGGACGTTAGCACAGATACGCAGTATTTT.